A single sample is the source of the 8 T cell receptor beta chains below, sequenced in a study of cytomegalovirus exposure and HLA in healthy donors. Sequencing was performed with immunoSEQ multiplex PCR; in TCRdb, only in-frame clones are kept and a portion is missing. This sample has about 55,000 clones; 75% to 95% occur once, and the top ten carry just over 3%. The sample taken for sequencing was PBMCs. The receptor source for this set is a man aged 18 to 29 in good health and CMV-seronegative.

The V gene is TRBV4-2, the J gene TRBJ2-2, with 9 bases that match TRBD2. This CDR3 has 21 residues. The germline V gene encodes CDR1 LGHNA and CDR2 YNFKEQ. J gave up 5 bases and V 0 bases, and 19 bases lay outside the gene matches. The CDR3 region has the DNA TGTGCCAGCAGCCAAGATGTTTGGACGACTAGCGGAAATGGAGGTACCGGGGAGCTGTTTTTT. Protein product: CASSQDVWTTSGNGGTGELFF.

The chain carries TRBV9 and TRBJ1-2, with D possibly matching TRBD1 (5 bases). This CDR3 is built from 13 residues. V lost 2 bases, J lost 8 bases, and 13 bases lay in between. Germline V gene lookup returns CDR1 SGDLS and CDR2 YYNGEE. CDR3 sequence reads: CASSVSGPWGYTF. The CDR3 DNA is TGTGCCAGCAGCGTCTCAGGGCCATGGGGCTACACCTTC.

V usage is TRBV27 and J usage is TRBJ2-1, with 7 bases fitting TRBD1. Germline CDR1 is MNHEY and CDR2 is SMNVEV (reference sequence). CDR3 length equals 15 residues. J lost 5 bases, V lost 8 bases, and 12 bases had no gene match. The CDR3 reads CASLATGIMDNEQFF. In nucleotides, the CDR3 is TGTGCCAGCCTCGCGACAGGGATTATGGACAATGAGCAGTTCTTC.

The chain combines TRBV19 with TRBJ2-5; 7 bases match TRBD1. The ends lost 4 bases at V and 3 bases at J; junction bases unmatched: 5. There are 14 residues in the CDR3. In germline, CDR1 is LNHDA, CDR2 SQIVND (reference sequence). The CDR3 sequence: CASSRWDSKETQYF. CDR3 sequence (DNA): TGTGCCAGTAGTAGGTGGGACAGTAAAGAGACCCAGTACTTC.

The chain employs TRBV4-1 and TRBJ2-1; tentative D call: TRBD2 (6 bases). From germline, CDR1 is MGHRA and CDR2 YSYEKL. Trimming shortened V by 2 bases and J by 6 bases, and 20 bases separated the two germline ends. CDR3 length: 17 amino acids. CDR3 sequence reads: CASSQSGGTGTINEQFF. The CDR3, as DNA: TGCGCCAGCAGCCAATCCGGGGGTACCGGGACCATCAATGAGCAGTTCTTC.

This clone has only one observation. As DNA, the CDR3 is TGTGCCAGCTCACCCCAGGGGGCGGAGAACACTGAAGCTTTCTTT. It codes for CASSPQGAENTEAFF. This chain connects TRBV18 to TRBJ1-1; 8 bases match TRBD1. This CDR3 is built from 15 residues. V lost 3 bases to trimming and J lost 1 base; unmatched junction nucleotides: 4. Germline assignment: CDR1 KGHSH and CDR2 LQKENI.

The rearrangement uses TRBV5-1 and TRBJ1-4; 10 nucleotides align to TRBD1. This CDR3 region has 13 residues. Germline CDR1 is SGHRS and CDR2 is YFSETQ. Trimming at V came to 7 bases and at J to 6 bases, leaving 3 bases not matched to a gene. CDR3 in amino acids: CASGTGDDEKLFF. CDR3 bases: TGCGCCAGCGGGACAGGGGATGATGAAAAACTGTTTTTT.

CDR3 protein: CASSNGRTKIMPNQPQHF. As DNA, the CDR3 is TGTGCCAGTAGTAACGGCCGGACAAAAATTATGCCCAATCAGCCCCAGCATTTT. The V gene is TRBV19, the J gene TRBJ1-5; perhaps TRBD1 as D (5 bases). The CDR3 totals 18 residues. V was shortened by 4 bases and J by 3 bases, with 22 bases between the two germline ends. The germline gives CDR1 LNHDA, CDR2 SQIVND (reference sequence).